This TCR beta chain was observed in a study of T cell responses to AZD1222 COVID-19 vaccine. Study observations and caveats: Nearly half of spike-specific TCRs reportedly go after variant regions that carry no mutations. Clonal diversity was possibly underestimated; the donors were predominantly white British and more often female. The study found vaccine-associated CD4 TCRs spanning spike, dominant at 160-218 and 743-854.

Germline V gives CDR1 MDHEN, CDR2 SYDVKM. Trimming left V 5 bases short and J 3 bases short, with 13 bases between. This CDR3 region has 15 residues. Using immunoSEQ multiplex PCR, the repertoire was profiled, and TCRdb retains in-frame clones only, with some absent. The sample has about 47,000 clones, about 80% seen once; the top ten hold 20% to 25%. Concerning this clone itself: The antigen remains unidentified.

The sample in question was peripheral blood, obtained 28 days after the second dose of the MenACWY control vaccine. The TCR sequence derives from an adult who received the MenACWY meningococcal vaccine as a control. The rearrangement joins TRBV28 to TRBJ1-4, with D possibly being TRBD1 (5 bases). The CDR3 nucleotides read TGTGCCAGCAGTCCCGTAGACAGATCTAATGAAAAACTGTTTTTT. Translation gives CASSPVDRSNEKLFF.